This T cell receptor beta chain was found in a study of identical twins. Findings and limits, study-wide: For out-of-frame beta sequences, excess twin sharing was weaker.

The CDR3 runs to 13 residues. Trimming pared 4 bases from V and 3 bases from J, leaving 10 bases between. The germline gives CDR1 SGHRS, CDR2 YFSETQ. To note about this clonotype: Antigen specificity is unknown.

A universal primer site was incorporated via template switching, and the cDNA contained unique molecular identifiers. Via MiXCR, TCRdb re-called the 5' RACE reads, giving one row per CDR3 protein. This table has some 440,000 distinct CDR3 sequences, 20% to 25% appearing once. This same sample was also part of a study on T cells expressing NK-cell markers. In that study: In the group of eight sequenced donors, seven were HCMV-seropositive and one was seronegative. About six of the donors carried dominant NKG2C+ clonotypes that took up about 1.0-7.0% of their CD8+ T cells.

The receptor comes from a woman aged 18-29 years in good health. The chain employs TRBV5-1 and TRBJ1-1; D is undetermined. Sequencing was carried out using CD4+ T cells sorted from blood. The CDR3 DNA is TGCGCCAGCAGCCCAGTAGCTGACACTGAAGCTTTCTTT. This codes for CASSPVADTEAFF.